This T cell receptor beta chain was sequenced during a study of beta chain features in type 1 diabetes. This clone was detected a few times. The isolated RNA, all of it, was reverse transcribed, so expressed TCRB transcripts were what got sequenced. Profiled with immunoSEQ multiplex PCR; TCRdb holds only in-frame clones, not every one. The sample records under 950,000 clones, 17% being singletons. V lost 3 bases and J lost 5; bases outside the gene matches: 2. The germline V gene has CDR1 ENHRY and CDR2 SYGVKD. The CDR3 is 13 amino acids. This chain connects TRBV10-3 to TRBJ2-5; TRBD2 matches at 8 bases. The sequenced material came from naive CD4+ T cells from blood. The sequence came from a woman aged 18-29 years in good health. This CDR3 reads CAISDSGTETQYF. The CDR3 DNA reads TGTGCCATCAGTGATAGCGGGACGGAGACCCAGTACTTC.